A single sample gave rise to the 6 T cell receptor beta chains below, sequenced in a study of CD4 T cells in relation to SARS-CoV-2 and coronaviruses. Repertoires were generated with immunoSEQ multiplex PCR, while TCRdb's copy carries only in-frame clones and drops some. The sample has tens of thousands of clones, over 85% seen once. Unexposed donor CD4+ T cells date from about 2010-2019, before the COVID-19 pandemic. The sample taken for sequencing was naive CD4+ T cells from PBMCs. Indicated subset: naive CD4+ T cells isolated by negative enrichment. The origin of the receptors is a human donor in good health.

This chain joins TRBV18 and TRBJ1-5, with 9 bases matching TRBD1. Germline lookup yields CDR1 KGHSH and CDR2 LQKENI. The CDR3 runs 17 residues. J was trimmed by 5 bases and V by 0 bases; bases with no gene match: 8. The CDR3: CASSPPGPGQGHQPQHF. In nucleotides, the CDR3 is TGTGCCAGCTCACCACCGGGACCGGGACAGGGTCATCAGCCCCAGCATTTT.

There are a few counts of this clone. J is TRBJ1-6 and V is TRBV7-9; 7 bases fit TRBD1. From germline, CDR1 is SEHNR and CDR2 FQNEAQ (reference sequence). The ends lost 1 base at V and 10 bases at J; junction bases unmatched: 4. This CDR3 region has 14 residues. The CDR3 coding sequence is TGTGCCAGCAGCTTAGGACAGGGTGGCTCACCCCTCCACTTT. Residues: CASSLGQGGSPLHF. Based on the CDR3 plus reference TRBV7-9 and TRBJ1-6, the full variable domain is DTGVSQNPRHKITKRGQNVTFRCDPISEHNRLYWYRQTLGQGPEFLTYFQNEAQLEKSRLLSDRFSAERPKGSFSTLEIQRTEQGDSAMYLCASSLGQGGSPLHFGNGTRLTVT.

The V call is TRBV9, the J call TRBJ1-2; 7 bases fit TRBD1. V dropped 3 bases and J dropped 8; count of bases not matched to a gene: 10. Germline CDR1 reads SGDLS; CDR2 reads YYNGEE. CDR3 size: 14 residues. CDR3 protein: CASSDSGQGVGYTF. The CDR3 DNA follows: TGTGCCAGCAGCGACAGTGGGCAGGGGGTCGGCTACACCTTC. The variable domain in full, with the rest retrieved from reference TRBV9 and TRBJ1-2, is DSGVTQTPKHLITATGQRVTLRCSPRSGDLSVYWYQQSLDQGLQFLIQYYNGEERAKGNILERFSAQQFPDLHSELNLSSLELGDSALYFCASSDSGQGVGYTFGSGTRLTVV.

This chain connects TRBV5-1 to TRBJ1-2; TRBD1 agrees at 7 bases. This CDR3 has 15 residues. V lost 0 bases, J lost 8 bases, and 10 bases stayed unmatched. Per the germline V gene, CDR1 is SGHRS and CDR2 is YFSETQ. The CDR3: CASSLAGLGGDGYTF. The DNA for the CDR3 is TGCGCCAGCAGCTTGGCAGGATTAGGGGGCGACGGCTACACCTTC.

The rearrangement uses TRBV5-6 and TRBJ1-2, with a possible D match to TRBD1 (6 bases). The V and J ends lost 4 bases and 4 bases respectively, with 11 bases between them. CDR3 size: 13 residues. Germline loops: CDR1 SGHDT, CDR2 YYEEEE. For the CDR3, the DNA is TGTGCCAGCAGCCCTGACAGGTCCTATGGCTACACCTTC. Amino acid sequence: CASSPDRSYGYTF. The full variable domain, completed using reference TRBV5-6 and TRBJ1-2, is DAGVTQSPTHLIKTRGQQVTLRCSPKSGHDTVSWYQQALGQGPQFIFQYYEEEERQRGNFPDRFSGHQFPNYSSELNVNALLLGDSALYLCASSPDRSYGYTFGSGTRLTVV.

V and J are TRBV28 and TRBJ1-1; no definite D call. CDR3 length: 11 amino acids. With 3 bases removed from V and 9 bases from J, the gap between germline ends came to 8 bases. Germline lookup yields CDR1 MDHEN and CDR2 SYDVKM. CDR3 sequence: CASSFRLKAFF. The CDR3 nucleotides read TGTGCCAGCAGTTTTCGATTGAAAGCTTTCTTT.